Presented here are 11 T cell receptor beta chains from one specimen sequenced in a study of response to subunit inactivated influenza vaccine listed by TCRdb under 2018. The method was RT-PCR. TCRdb shows the sequencer as Illumina HiSeq 2500. TCRdb reprocessed the public reads (quality trimming at Q25 with fastp, clone calling with MiXCR) and kept in-frame beta chains. Every CDR3 protein is listed once, alongside the most common genes and DNA of its rows. The sample table contains about 700,000 distinct CDR3 sequences; only one count was recorded for approximately 15% of them. The top ten clones comprise around 7% of the sample. The sample here was PBMCs from blood, taken 14 to 15 days before vaccination. The receptors here all came from a man aged 45-65 years who received an inactivated influenza vaccine. Donor details come from another sample of the same person, matched by shared clones.

Details on this clonotype: The junction does not match germline at one end; this may be a read error. The chain recombines TRBV3-1 with TRBJ2-5; D is tentatively TRBD1 or TRBD2 (5 bases each). The CDR3 spans 18 residues. In germline, CDR1 is LGHDT, CDR2 YNNKEL (reference sequence). The CDR3 DNA is TGTGCCTGCAGCCGAGCCCCCAGAGGGGCTTTGTCAGGAGAGACCCAGTACTTC. Translation: CACSRAPRGALSGETQYF.

This clonotype was detected many times. The chain recombines TRBV2 with TRBJ2-7; D may be TRBD1 or TRBD2 (5 bases each). The CDR3 contains 13 residues. V was cut by 4 bases and J by 2 bases, with 9 bases left in between. Per the germline V gene, CDR1 is SNHLY and CDR2 is FYNNEI. CDR3 residues: CASSAGTPYEQYF. DNA of the CDR3: TGTGCCAGCAGTGCCGGGACCCCCTACGAGCAGTACTTC.

This clonotype was observed a handful of times. This chain uses TRBV7-2 with TRBJ1-3, with TRBD1 matching over 7 bases. Unmatched junction bases numbered 7, after V lost 5 bases and J lost 0 bases. Germline CDR1 reads SGHTA; CDR2 reads FQGNSA. The CDR3 contains 16 residues. The CDR3 loop reads CASSPLTGSSGNTIYF. The CDR3, as DNA: TGTGCCAGCAGCCCACTGACAGGGAGCTCTGGAAACACCATATATTTT.

This clonotype was detected only a few times. This sequence joins TRBV3-1 and TRBJ1-1, with 9 bases aligning to TRBD1. V gave up 6 bases and J gave up 6 bases; unmatched junction bases: 14. The germline V gene encodes CDR1 LGHDT and CDR2 YNNKEL (reference sequence). The CDR3 loop spans 16 amino acids. This chain's CDR3 is CASSQTGGRTSAEAFF. The CDR3 nucleotides read TGTGCCAGCAGTCAGACAGGGGGTAGGACTAGCGCTGAAGCTTTCTTT.

This clonotype was observed many times. The chain links TRBV12-3 or TRBV12-4 to TRBJ2-1; a possible D gene is TRBD2 (5 bases). The ends were cut back, 3 bases at V and 9 bases at J, with 12 bases in the middle. CDR3 length: 13 residues. This CDR3 reads CASSFRLAPEQFF. CDR3 DNA: TGTGCCAGCAGTTTCCGCCTAGCCCCTGAGCAGTTCTTC.

This clonotype has more than one count but fewer than ten. The chain has TRBV20-1 and TRBJ2-3, with 8 positions matching TRBD1. V shed 3 bases and J 4 bases; nucleotides not matched to a gene: 9. This CDR3 comprises 15 residues. CDR1 and CDR2 (germline): DFQATT, SNEGSKA (reference sequence). The CDR3 is CSASPGTGNPDTQYF. The CDR3 coding sequence is TGCAGTGCTAGTCCCGGGACAGGCAACCCAGATACGCAGTATTTT.

This chain joins TRBV5-4 and TRBJ2-5, with 12 bases fitting TRBD1. CDR3 length equals 15 residues. V shed 3 bases and J 4 bases; nucleotides not matched to a gene: 4. Per germline, CDR1 SGHNT and CDR2 YYREEE (reference sequence). Here the CDR3 DNA reads TGTGCCAGCAGCTACGGGACAGGGGGCAGAGAGACCCAGTACTTC. As protein: CASSYGTGGRETQYF.

This clonotype was seen a few times. The CDR3 sequence is CASSTADRNDRTDTQYF. The CDR3 nucleotides read TGTGCCAGCAGTACAGCGGACAGGAATGACCGCACAGATACGCAGTATTTT. The chain uses TRBV28 and TRBJ2-3; 7 nucleotides line up with TRBD1. With V trimmed by 5 bases and J by 1 base, 12 bases remained unmatched. The CDR3 has 17 amino acids. The germline V gene has CDR1 MDHEN and CDR2 SYDVKM.

V and J are TRBV20-1 and TRBJ2-1; 11 bases match TRBD2. Germline CDR1 reads DFQATT; CDR2 reads SNEGSKA (reference sequence). V trimming: 4 bases; J trimming: 6 bases; junction bases outside the gene matches: 5. The CDR3 contains 14 residues. CDR3 residues: CSAITSGGINEQFF. The DNA for the CDR3 is TGCAGTGCTATTACTAGCGGGGGTATCAATGAGCAGTTCTTC.

This clonotype was recorded at least ten times. This chain uses TRBV7-2 with TRBJ2-3, with 9 bases lining up with TRBD2. CDR3 length: 16 amino acids. Germline CDR1 SGHTA, CDR2 FQGNSA. With 1 base clipped from V and 1 base from J, the junction kept 3 bases outside the gene matches. This CDR3 reads CASSLGVAGGTDTQYF. The CDR3 DNA reads as TGTGCCAGCAGCTTAGGTGTAGCGGGAGGCACAGATACGCAGTATTTT.

This clonotype was picked up a small number of times. The chain is built from TRBV6-1 and TRBJ2-3; TRBD2 matches 7 bases. V dropped 2 bases and J dropped 6; count of bases not matched to a gene: 8. The CDR3 consists of 15 residues. Germline-derived CDR1 and CDR2 are MNHNS and SASEGT. CDR3 protein: CASSESGVRGDTQYF. In DNA form, the CDR3 reads TGTGCCAGCAGTGAAAGCGGGGTGAGAGGGGATACGCAGTATTTT.